The rows below give T cell receptor beta chains drawn from one sample of a study of T cells in Graves' hyperthyroidism and ophthalmopathy. TCRdb re-derived calls from the multiplex PCR reads in MiXCR, one entry per CDR3 protein. Of 550,000 to 650,000 distinct CDR3 sequences listed, 14% are singletons. The specimen sequenced was blood. The receptor set was obtained from a middle-aged woman with Graves' hyperthyroidism. CDR3s include the opening cysteine and the closing phenylalanine or tryptophan. A D gene is named only where the DNA matches it firmly. Clone size, where shown, is once, few, many, or a class for clones that have expanded.

d_call | j_call | clone_size | v_call | cdr3_length | cdr3_nt | cdr3_aa
TRBD1 | TRBJ2-2 | few | TRBV20-1 | 13 | TGCAGTGCCAGGGCAGGGGGCACCGGGGAGCTGTTTTTT | CSARAGGTGELFF
TRBD1 | TRBJ1-1 | many | TRBV11-1 | 17 | TGTGCCAGCAGCTTAAGTTCCACGGGACAGGGGGGGACTGAAGCTTTCTTT | CASSLSSTGQGGTEAFF
. | TRBJ1-1 | . | TRBV10-3 | 11 | TGTGCCATCAGTGAGAACACTGAAGCTTTCTTT | CAISENTEAFF
. | TRBJ2-6 | . | TRBV6-2/TRBV6-3 | 14 | TGTGCCAGCAGTAATCCTGGTATCGCCAACGTCCTGACTTTC | CASSNPGIANVLTF
TRBD1 | TRBJ2-5 | many | TRBV27 | 16 | TGTGCCAGCAGTTTAGTGTTGACAGGGGGCAGAGAGACCCAGTACTTC | CASSLVLTGGRETQYF
. | TRBJ2-7 | many | TRBV6-1 | 15 | TGTGCCAGCAGTGAAGGGCAGGGGACCTCCTACGAGCAGTACTTC | CASSEGQGTSYEQYF
. | TRBJ2-2 | few | TRBV27 | 15 | TGTGCCAGCAGTTTTCGGGCAGGTTTCACCGGGGAGCTGTTTTTT | CASSFRAGFTGELFF
. | TRBJ1-1 | . | TRBV28 | 12 | TGTGCCAGCAGGGGGGGCCTTGAAGTCGCTTTCTTT | CASRGGLEVAFF
. | TRBJ2-1 | many | TRBV5-8 | 16 | TGTGCCAGCAGCTTGGGGAGTCTTTTTTCCTACAATGAGCAGTTCTTC | CASSLGSLFSYNEQFF
TRBD1 | TRBJ2-6 | few | TRBV20-1 | 18 | TGCAGTGCTAGAGAGTGGGACAGGGGGGCGTCAGGGGCCAACGTCCTGACTTTC | CSAREWDRGASGANVLTF
. | TRBJ2-5 | many | TRBV6-1 | 13 | TGTGCCAGCAGTGTAGGGGGTAGGGAGACCCAGTACTTC | CASSVGGRETQYF
TRBD1 | TRBJ1-1 | . | TRBV4-1 | 19 | TGCGCCAGCAGCCAAGGACGTATTGGGACAGGGAGGGAGACGGGTGAAGCTTTCTTT | CASSQGRIGTGRETGEAFF
. | TRBJ1-3 | . | TRBV2 | 17 | TGTGCCAGCAGTGAAGCCGGCGGCAGGGTAATGGGAAACACCATATATTTT | CASSEAGGRVMGNTIYF